A selection of T cell receptor beta chains follows, all from one sample in a study of post-analysis software for immune sequencing data. TCRdb fed the PCR reads into MiXCR, producing one record per CDR3 protein. This table has roughly 160,000 distinct CDR3 sequences, 30% to 45% appearing once. The input for sequencing was blood, taken after autologous hematopoietic stem cell transplantation. The receptors were sampled from a girl aged 10-17 years with multiple sclerosis. Each CDR3 is given with its conserved first and last residue. A D gene is named only where the DNA matches it firmly. Expanded clones get a size class; other rows say once, few or many, or leave the size out.

TRBV28	few	TRBJ2-4	TRBD2	CASSLFVAGGSAGKNIQYF	TGTGCCAGCAGTTTATTTGTAGCGGGAGGGAGTGCTGGCAAAAACATTCAGTACTTC
TRBV20-1	-	TRBJ1-2	-	CNARDGRSSGYTF	TGCAATGCTAGAGATGGCAGGTCTTCGGGCTACACCTTC
TRBV24-1	few	TRBJ2-7	-	CATSQRDSLGEQYF	TGTGCCACCAGCCAGAGGGACTCCCTCGGCGAGCAGTACTTC
TRBV3-1	-	TRBJ2-1	-	CASSRRGSSPYNEQFF	TGTGCCAGCAGCCGACGCGGATCTAGCCCCTACAATGAGCAGTTCTTC
TRBV29-1	-	TRBJ2-7	-	CSFLRGDSTSYEQYF	TGCAGCTTCTTAAGGGGGGACAGCACCTCCTACGAGCAGTACTTC
TRBV12-3/TRBV12-4	-	TRBJ2-1	-	CASRFDTSNEQFF	TGTGCCAGCCGTTTCGACACCTCCAATGAGCAGTTCTTC
TRBV7-9	few	TRBJ1-6	-	CASRQGTKRDSPLHF	TGTGCCAGCAGGCAAGGGACGAAAAGGGATTCACCCCTCCACTTT
TRBV4-1	few	TRBJ2-5	TRBD2	CASSVPGLAGGRKTQYF	TGCGCCAGCAGCGTACCCGGACTAGCGGGAGGAAGGAAGACCCAGTACTTC
TRBV18	-	TRBJ2-3	-	CASSPSGSDTQYF	TGTGCCAGCTCACCAAGCGGGTCGGATACGCAGTATTTT
TRBV14	-	TRBJ2-3	TRBD2	CASSQGSGSADTQYF	TGTGCCAGCAGCCAGGGCAGCGGGAGCGCAGATACGCAGTATTTT
TRBV24-1	-	TRBJ2-3	-	CATSDSLGTPSSRTQYF	TGTGCCACCAGTGATTCGCTCGGGACACCCTCGAGTCGTACGCAGTATTTT
TRBV28	-	TRBJ2-7	TRBD2	CASSTHPGGFDEQYF	TGTGCCAGCAGTACCCACCCCGGGGGGTTTGATGAGCAGTACTTC
TRBV5-8	-	TRBJ2-3	TRBD2	CTSSRLAGGPVDTQYF	TGTACCAGCAGCCGACTAGCGGGAGGGCCGGTAGATACGCAGTATTTT
TRBV7-9	few	TRBJ1-5	TRBD1	CASSSHDIQGDQPQHF	TGTGCCAGCAGCTCCCACGACATACAGGGGGATCAGCCCCAGCATTTT